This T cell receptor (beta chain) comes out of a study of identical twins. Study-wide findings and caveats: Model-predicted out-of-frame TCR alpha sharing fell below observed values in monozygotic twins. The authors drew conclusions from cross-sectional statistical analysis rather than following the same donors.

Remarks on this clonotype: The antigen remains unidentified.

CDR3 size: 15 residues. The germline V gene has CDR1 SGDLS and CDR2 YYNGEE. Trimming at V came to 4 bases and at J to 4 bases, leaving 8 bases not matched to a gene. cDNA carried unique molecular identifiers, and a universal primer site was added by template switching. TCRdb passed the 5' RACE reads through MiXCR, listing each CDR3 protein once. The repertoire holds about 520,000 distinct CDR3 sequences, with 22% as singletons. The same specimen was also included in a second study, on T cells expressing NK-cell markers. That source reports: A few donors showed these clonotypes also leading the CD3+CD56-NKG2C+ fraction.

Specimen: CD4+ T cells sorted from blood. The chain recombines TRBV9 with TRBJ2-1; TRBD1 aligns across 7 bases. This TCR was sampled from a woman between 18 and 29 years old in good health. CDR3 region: CASSPGQALYNEQFF. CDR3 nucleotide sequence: TGTGCCAGCAGCCCTGGACAGGCCCTGTACAATGAGCAGTTCTTC.